The 15 T cell receptor beta chains listed next were all sequenced from one sample in a study of beta chain features in type 1 diabetes. Overall study results and limits: Shorter TCRB CDR3s, moderately but significantly so, marked every one of the four CD4+ subsets in Type 1 diabetes patients.

Their recognized antigens are unknown. The isolated RNA, all of it, was reverse transcribed, so expressed TCRB transcripts were what got sequenced. The assay was immunoSEQ multiplex PCR, and TCRdb's table has in-frame clones only and misses some. This sample carries about 340,000 clones, around 9% of them seen once, and the ten largest clones take about 1%. Sequenced input: central memory CD4+ T cells from blood. These receptor sequences come from a man aged 25-40 years with type 1 diabetes.

This clone was picked up a small number of times. V and J are TRBV29-1 and TRBJ2-3; TRBD1 agrees at 7 bases. V shed 6 bases and J 4 bases; nucleotides not matched to a gene: 10. Germline CDR1 and CDR2: SQVTM and ANQGSEA. This CDR3 is 14 amino acids long. In DNA, the CDR3 is TGCAGCGTCAATCAGGATCAGGGGGCAGATACGCAGTATTTT. It yields the protein CSVNQDQGADTQYF.

The V call is TRBV27, the J call TRBJ1-1; no clear D gene. V lost 4 bases, J lost 0 bases, and 9 bases lay in between. In germline, CDR1 is MNHEY, CDR2 SMNVEV (reference sequence). This CDR3 is built from 14 residues. CDR3 residues: CASSSLAVNTEAFF. The DNA for the CDR3 is TGTGCCAGCAGTTCACTGGCGGTGAACACTGAAGCTTTCTTT.

The rearrangement joins TRBV5-1 to TRBJ1-4; 7 bases align to TRBD1. The V and J ends lost 3 bases and 4 bases, in that order; junction bases with no gene match: 3. CDR1 and CDR2 (germline): SGHRS, YFSETQ. There are 14 residues in the CDR3. CDR3 sequence reads: CASSSGQLNEKLFF. As DNA, the CDR3 is TGCGCCAGCAGCTCGGGACAGCTTAATGAAAAACTGTTTTTT. Filled out from reference TRBV5-1 and TRBJ1-4, the complete variable domain reads KAGVTQTPRYLIKTRGQQVTLSCSPISGHRSVSWYQQTPGQGLQFLFEYFSETQRNKGNFPGRFSGRQFSNSRSEMNVSTLELGDSALYLCASSSGQLNEKLFFGSGTQLSVL.

The CDR3 loop is CASSHRQEWNEQFF. The CDR3, as DNA: TGTGCCAGCAGTCACAGACAGGAATGGAATGAGCAGTTCTTC. V is TRBV6-6 and J is TRBJ2-1; D may be TRBD1 (6 bases). Germline CDR1 MNHNY, CDR2 SVGAGI (reference sequence). V was pared by 5 bases and J by 7 bases, with 15 bases between. The CDR3 length is 14 residues.

This clone turned up a few times. The J gene is TRBJ1-5, the V gene TRBV21-1. TRBV21-1 is designated a pseudogene. The CDR3 covers 14 residues. This CDR3 reads CASSARYSNQPQHF. DNA for the CDR3: TGTGCCAGCAGCGCCCGTTATAGCAATCAGCCCCAGCATTTT.

This clone was counted only a few times. The genes are TRBV5-6 and TRBJ2-1; 11 bases match TRBD1. Losses at the gene ends were 3 bases for V and 13 bases for J; bases not matched to a gene: 9. CDR1 and CDR2 from the germline V gene are SGHDT and YYEEEE. The CDR3 consists of 14 residues. The CDR3 spells CASSSPGTGGIQFF. The CDR3 DNA is TGTGCCAGCAGCTCCCCCGGGACAGGGGGGATCCAGTTCTTC.

This clone occurred a few times. The CDR3 protein is CASSPQEREQYF. Written as DNA, the CDR3 is TGTGCCAGCTCACCACAGGAGAGGGAGCAGTACTTC. The rearrangement joins TRBV18 to TRBJ2-7; D remains unclear. V was cut by 1 base and J by 7 bases, with 8 bases left in between. CDR1 is KGHSH, CDR2 LQKENI, per germline. This CDR3 has 12 residues.

This clone has only a few counts. The V and J genes are TRBV2 and TRBJ1-2, with a weak D call TRBD1 (5 bases). CDR3 length equals 14 residues. V shed 5 bases and J shed 5 bases, with 15 bases lying between them. CDR1 is SNHLY, CDR2 FYNNEI, per germline. CDR3 sequence: CASSSNRPQYGYTF. CDR3 DNA sequence: TGTGCCAGCAGTTCGAACAGGCCCCAGTATGGCTACACCTTC.

The chain couples TRBV4-1 to TRBJ1-2; the match to TRBD1 covers 9 bases. With 3 bases clipped from V and 3 bases from J, the junction kept 5 bases outside the gene matches. Germline V CDR1 and CDR2: MGHRA, YSYEKL. The CDR3 is 15 amino acids. CDR3 coding DNA: TGCGCCAGCAGCCAGGCACAGGGGGCGGACTATGGCTACACCTTC. Residues: CASSQAQGADYGYTF.

V and J are TRBV7-2 and TRBJ2-5, with D possibly being TRBD1 or TRBD2 (5 bases each). CDR1 and CDR2 (germline): SGHTA, FQGNSA. CDR3 length: 14 residues. Between the trimmed V and J ends, which lost 4 bases and 5 bases, there was a span of 14 bases. CDR3 sequence reads: CASSWAGAAETQYF. As DNA, the CDR3 is TGTGCCAGCAGCTGGGCCGGGGCCGCGGAGACCCAGTACTTC.

CDR3 DNA: TGTGCCAGCAGCACACCGGGACAGGGTAACACGGATGAGCAGTTCTTC. Translating it yields CASSTPGQGNTDEQFF. The rearrangement joins TRBV7-9 to TRBJ2-1; 9 positions agree with TRBD1. Germline CDR1 is SEHNR and CDR2 is FQNEAQ (reference sequence). The CDR3 runs to 16 residues. The trim removed 5 bases at V and 8 bases at J, leaving 13 bases unmatched.

This clone was detected only a few times. The chain employs TRBV30 and TRBJ1-1; possibly TRBD1 for D (6 bases). V lost 4 bases to trimming and J lost 1 base, with 10 bases between them. Germline CDR1 GTSNPN, CDR2 SVGIG (reference sequence). The CDR3 contains 13 residues. CDR3 sequence (DNA): TGTGCCTGGACCGTGACAGGGAACACTGAAGCTTTCTTT. Its protein product is CAWTVTGNTEAFF.

This clone was found a few times. Additional DNA sequences in this sample encode the identical CDR3. This chain joins TRBV7-2 and TRBJ2-5; 13 nucleotides line up with TRBD2. This CDR3 is built from 18 residues. Per germline, CDR1 SGHTA and CDR2 FQGNSA. J lost 2 bases, V lost 5 bases, and 11 bases had no gene match. The CDR3 DNA sequence: TGTGCCAGCAGCCCCCGGACTAGCGGGGGTAGGAGGCAAGAGACCCAGTACTTC. This gives the protein CASSPRTSGGRRQETQYF.

This clone has at least ten counts. The J gene is TRBJ1-2, the V gene TRBV2; 7 nucleotides match TRBD1. The V gene's germline CDR1 is SNHLY and CDR2 FYNNEI. The CDR3 consists of 13 residues. V was clipped by 4 bases and J by 7 bases; unmatched bases: 6. The CDR3 sequence: CASSGQGGSGYTF. The DNA of the CDR3 is TGTGCCAGCAGTGGACAGGGAGGGAGTGGCTACACCTTC.

There are a few counts of this clone. This rearrangement joins TRBV18 to TRBJ1-2; no clear D gene. The CDR3 loop spans 13 amino acids. CDR1 and CDR2 (germline): KGHSH, LQKENI. V shed 2 bases and J shed 3 bases, with 7 bases lying between them. The DNA for the CDR3 is TGTGCCAGCTCACCAGGAAAGGACTATGGCTACACCTTC. It yields the protein CASSPGKDYGYTF.